This T cell receptor beta chain was profiled in a study of shared clonotypes between healthy human individuals. Study-wide context: The study used three CD4 naive, three CD4 memory, two CD8 naive and one CD8 memory plate per donor. Study findings and constraints: Donor clonotype sharing was expected to depend on sequencing depth.

All donors were Caucasian adults living in Nashville, Tennessee. Original methodology: Filtering differed for immunoSEQ, which gave only junction sequences without quality scores. Sequencing was performed with immunoSEQ multiplex PCR; in TCRdb, only in-frame clones are kept and a portion is missing. That table is the source of V, J and clone size, and D and trimming were worked out from the DNA. The sample lists 2 million to 2.5 million clones, approximately 96% seen once, with around 0.13% in the top ten. The V end lost 2 bases, the J end lost 5 bases, and 10 bases lay between the germline ends. Germline CDR1 reads SGHRS; CDR2 reads YFSETQ. This CDR3 is built from 13 residues. A single count supports this clone. Antigen unknown. Different DNA sequences within this sample yield the same CDR3.

The chain joins TRBV5-1 to TRBJ2-5; no reliable D call. The material sequenced was naive CD4+ T cells sorted from blood. Regarding subset: CD45RA+ positively selected. The clonotype comes from a man aged 18-30 years in good health. The CDR3, as DNA: TGCGCCAGCAGCTTCCAAGGGCGGGAGACCCAGTACTTC. Protein: CASSFQGRETQYF.